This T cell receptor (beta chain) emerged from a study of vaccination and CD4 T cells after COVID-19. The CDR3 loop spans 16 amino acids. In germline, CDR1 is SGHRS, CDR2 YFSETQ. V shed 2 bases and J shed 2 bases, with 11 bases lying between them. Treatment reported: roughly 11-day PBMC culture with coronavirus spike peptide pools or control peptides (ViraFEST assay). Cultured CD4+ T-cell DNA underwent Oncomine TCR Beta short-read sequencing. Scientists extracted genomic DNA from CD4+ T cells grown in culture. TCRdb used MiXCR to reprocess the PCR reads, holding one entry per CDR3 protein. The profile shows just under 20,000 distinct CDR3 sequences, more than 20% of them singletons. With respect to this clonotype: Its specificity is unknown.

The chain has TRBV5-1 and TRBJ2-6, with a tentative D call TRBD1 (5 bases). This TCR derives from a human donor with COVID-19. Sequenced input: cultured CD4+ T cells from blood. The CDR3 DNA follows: TGCGCCAGCAGCTTTTCAGGGTTAACTGGGGCCAACGTCCTGACTTTC. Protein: CASSFSGLTGANVLTF. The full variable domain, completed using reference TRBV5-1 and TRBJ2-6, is KAGVTQTPRYLIKTRGQQVTLSCSPISGHRSVSWYQQTPGQGLQFLFEYFSETQRNKGNFPGRFSGRQFSNSRSEMNVSTLELGDSALYLCASSFSGLTGANVLTFGAGSRLTVL.